The clone carrying this TCR beta chain was seen only a few times. Its antigen is unidentified. This sample is part of a study of cytomegalovirus exposure and HLA in healthy donors. Repertoires were generated with immunoSEQ multiplex PCR, while TCRdb's copy carries only in-frame clones and drops some. This table holds 130,000 or so clones, roughly 86% found once. Study results and caveats: Most TCR sequences were uncommon, yet certain public TCRs appeared in many donors. According to reports, the classifier identified cytomegalovirus status with high specificity and sensitivity. The study recorded 160 or so TCR beta chains that were cytomegalovirus-associated.

Sequences were obtained from PBMCs. This clonotype was obtained from a man aged 25 to 45 in good health and CMV-seronegative.

The CDR3 reads CASSLGEGTGYEAFF. The CDR3 bases are TGTGCCAGCAGCTTAGGAGAGGGGACAGGTTATGAAGCTTTCTTT. The rearrangement joins TRBV7-4 to TRBJ1-1; 8 bases line up with TRBD1. Germline lookup yields CDR1 SGHVT and CDR2 SQSDAQ. This CDR3 has 15 residues. Trimming took 1 base from V and 7 from J; bases not matched to a gene: 8.